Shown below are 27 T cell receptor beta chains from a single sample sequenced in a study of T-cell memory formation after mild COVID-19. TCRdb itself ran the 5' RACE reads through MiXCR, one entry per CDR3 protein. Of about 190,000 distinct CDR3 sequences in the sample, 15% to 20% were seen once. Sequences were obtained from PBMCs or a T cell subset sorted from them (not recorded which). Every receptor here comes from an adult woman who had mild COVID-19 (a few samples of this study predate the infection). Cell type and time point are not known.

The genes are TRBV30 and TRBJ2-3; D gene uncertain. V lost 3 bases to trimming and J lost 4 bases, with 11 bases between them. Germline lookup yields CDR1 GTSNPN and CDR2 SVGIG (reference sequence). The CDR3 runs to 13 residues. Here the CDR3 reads CAWSRGVADTQYF. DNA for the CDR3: TGTGCCTGGAGCCGTGGGGTGGCAGATACGCAGTATTTT.

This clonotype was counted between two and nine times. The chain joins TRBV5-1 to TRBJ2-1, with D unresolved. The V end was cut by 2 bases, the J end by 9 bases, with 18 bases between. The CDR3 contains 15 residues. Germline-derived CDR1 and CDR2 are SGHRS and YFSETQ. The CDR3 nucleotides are TGCGCCAGCAGCTTAGGAGACATCCCCACGGGTGAGCAGTTCTTC. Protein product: CASSLGDIPTGEQFF.

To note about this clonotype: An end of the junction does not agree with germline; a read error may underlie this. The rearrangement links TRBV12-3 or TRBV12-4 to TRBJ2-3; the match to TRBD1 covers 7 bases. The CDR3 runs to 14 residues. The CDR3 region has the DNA TGTGCCAGCAGATTAGGACAGGACACAGATACGCAGTATTTT. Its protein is CASRLGQDTDTQYF.

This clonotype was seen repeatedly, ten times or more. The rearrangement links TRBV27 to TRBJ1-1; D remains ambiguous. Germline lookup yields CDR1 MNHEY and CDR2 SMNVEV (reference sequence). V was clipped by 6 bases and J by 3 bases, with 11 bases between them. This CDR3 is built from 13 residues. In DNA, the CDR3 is TGTGCCAGCAGGACCACATGGGACACTGAAGCTTTCTTT. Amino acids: CASRTTWDTEAFF.

CDR3 in DNA: TGCAGCGGTGTCAGGGGGGAGACGCAGTATTTT. Protein: CSGVRGETQYF. This chain links TRBV29-1 with TRBJ2-3; D is possibly TRBD1 (7 bases). This CDR3 spans 11 amino acids. V dropped 7 bases and J dropped 9 bases, with 14 bases sitting between them. Germline CDR1 and CDR2: SQVTM and ANQGSEA.

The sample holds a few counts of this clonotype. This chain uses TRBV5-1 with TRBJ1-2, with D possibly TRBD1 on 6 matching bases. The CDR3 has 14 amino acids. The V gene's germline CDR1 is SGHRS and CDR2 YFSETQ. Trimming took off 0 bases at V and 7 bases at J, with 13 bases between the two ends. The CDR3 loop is CASSLDAQGIGYTF. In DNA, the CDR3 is TGCGCCAGCAGCTTGGATGCACAGGGAATTGGCTACACCTTC.

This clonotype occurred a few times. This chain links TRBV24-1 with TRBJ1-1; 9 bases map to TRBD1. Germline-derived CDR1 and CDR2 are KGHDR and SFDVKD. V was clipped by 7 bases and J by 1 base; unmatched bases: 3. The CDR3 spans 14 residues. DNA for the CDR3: TGTGCCACCAGGGACAGGGGATGGAACACTGAAGCTTTCTTT. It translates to CATRDRGWNTEAFF.

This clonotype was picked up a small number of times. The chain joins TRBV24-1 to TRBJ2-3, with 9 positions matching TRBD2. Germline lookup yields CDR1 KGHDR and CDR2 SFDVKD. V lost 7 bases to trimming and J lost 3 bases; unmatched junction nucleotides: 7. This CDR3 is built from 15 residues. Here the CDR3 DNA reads TGTGCCACCAGACTTAGCGGGAGTGGTACAGATACGCAGTATTTT. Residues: CATRLSGSGTDTQYF.

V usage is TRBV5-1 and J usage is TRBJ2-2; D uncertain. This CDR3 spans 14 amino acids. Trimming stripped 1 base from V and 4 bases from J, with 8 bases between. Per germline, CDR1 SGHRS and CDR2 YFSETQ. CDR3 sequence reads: CASSLRDVTGELFF. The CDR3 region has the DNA TGCGCCAGCAGCTTGAGGGATGTCACCGGGGAGCTGTTTTTT.

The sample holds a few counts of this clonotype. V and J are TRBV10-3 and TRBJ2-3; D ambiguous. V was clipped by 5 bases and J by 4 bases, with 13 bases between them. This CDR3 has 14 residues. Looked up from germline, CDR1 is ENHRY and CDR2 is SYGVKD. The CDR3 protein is CAISPRGPSDTQYF. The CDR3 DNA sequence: TGTGCCATCAGTCCTAGAGGTCCCTCAGATACGCAGTATTTT.

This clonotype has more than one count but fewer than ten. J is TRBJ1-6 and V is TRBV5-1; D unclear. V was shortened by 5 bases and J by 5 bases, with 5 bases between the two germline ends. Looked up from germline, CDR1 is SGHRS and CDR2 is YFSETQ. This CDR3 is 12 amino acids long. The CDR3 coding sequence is TGCGCCAGCAGAAAAGATAATTCACCCCTCCACTTT. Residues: CASRKDNSPLHF.

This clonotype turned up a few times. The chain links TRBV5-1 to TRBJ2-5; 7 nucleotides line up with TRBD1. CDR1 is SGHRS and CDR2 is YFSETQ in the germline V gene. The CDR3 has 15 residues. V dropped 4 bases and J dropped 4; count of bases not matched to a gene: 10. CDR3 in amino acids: CASSVLPGQIETQYF. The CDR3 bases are TGCGCCAGCAGCGTCCTCCCGGGACAGATAGAGACCCAGTACTTC.

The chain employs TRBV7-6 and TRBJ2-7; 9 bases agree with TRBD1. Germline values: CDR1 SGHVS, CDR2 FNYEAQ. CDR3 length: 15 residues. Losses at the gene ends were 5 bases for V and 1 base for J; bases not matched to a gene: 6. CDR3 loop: CASSATGGGSYEQYF. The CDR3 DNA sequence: TGTGCCAGCAGCGCCACAGGGGGCGGATCCTACGAGCAGTACTTC.

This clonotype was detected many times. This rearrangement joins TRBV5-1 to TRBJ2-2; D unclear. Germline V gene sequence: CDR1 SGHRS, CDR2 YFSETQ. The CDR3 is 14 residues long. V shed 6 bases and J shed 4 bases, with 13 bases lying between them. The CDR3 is CASNVKDLTGELFF. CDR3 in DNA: TGCGCCAGCAACGTCAAGGACCTCACCGGGGAGCTGTTTTTT.

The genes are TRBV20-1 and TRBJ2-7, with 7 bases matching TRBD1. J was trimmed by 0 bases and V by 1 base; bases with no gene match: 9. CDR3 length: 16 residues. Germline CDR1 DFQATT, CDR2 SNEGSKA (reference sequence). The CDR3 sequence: CSARGDSQGSSYEQYF. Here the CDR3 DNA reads TGCAGTGCTAGAGGGGACAGTCAAGGAAGCTCCTACGAGCAGTACTTC.

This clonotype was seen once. The CDR3 region has the DNA TGCGCCAGCAGCTACTCTGGGGGGCCAGCCAACACCGGGGAGCTGTTTTTT. Its protein product is CASSYSGGPANTGELFF. The chain employs TRBV5-1 and TRBJ2-2; the D call may be TRBD1 or TRBD2 (6 bases each). Germline CDR1 is SGHRS and CDR2 is YFSETQ. V gave up 3 bases and J gave up 2 bases, with 17 bases separating them. The CDR3 contains 17 residues.

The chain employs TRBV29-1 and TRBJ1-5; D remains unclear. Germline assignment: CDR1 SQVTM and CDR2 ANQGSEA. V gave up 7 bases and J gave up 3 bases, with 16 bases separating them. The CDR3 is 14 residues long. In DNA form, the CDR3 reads TGCAGCGCTTCGTCGGGCAATACCAATCAGCCCCAGCATTTT. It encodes CSASSGNTNQPQHF.

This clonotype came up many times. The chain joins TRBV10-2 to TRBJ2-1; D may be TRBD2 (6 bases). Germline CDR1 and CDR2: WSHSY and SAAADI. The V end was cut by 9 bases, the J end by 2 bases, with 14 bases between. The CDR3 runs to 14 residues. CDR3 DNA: TGCGCCAGTCGTTTCACGGGGGCCTACAATGAGCAGTTCTTC. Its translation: CASRFTGAYNEQFF.

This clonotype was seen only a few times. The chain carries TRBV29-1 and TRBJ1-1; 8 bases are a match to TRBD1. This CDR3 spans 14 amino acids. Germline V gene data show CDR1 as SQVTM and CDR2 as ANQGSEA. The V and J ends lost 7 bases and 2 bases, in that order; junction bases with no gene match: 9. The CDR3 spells CSAKQGGLNTEAFF. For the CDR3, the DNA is TGCAGCGCAAAACAGGGGGGCCTTAACACTGAAGCTTTCTTT.

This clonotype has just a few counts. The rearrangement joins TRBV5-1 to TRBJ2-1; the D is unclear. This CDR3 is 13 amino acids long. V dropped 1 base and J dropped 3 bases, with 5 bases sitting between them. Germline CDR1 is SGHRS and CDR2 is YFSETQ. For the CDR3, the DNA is TGCGCCAGCAGCTTGTACGACTACAATGAGCAGTTCTTC. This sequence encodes CASSLYDYNEQFF.

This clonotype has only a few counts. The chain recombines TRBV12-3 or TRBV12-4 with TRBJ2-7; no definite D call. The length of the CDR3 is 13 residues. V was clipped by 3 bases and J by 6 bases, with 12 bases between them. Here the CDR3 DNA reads TGTGCCAGCAGTTTTCTCCCCTGGGCCGAGCAGTACTTC. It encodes CASSFLPWAEQYF.

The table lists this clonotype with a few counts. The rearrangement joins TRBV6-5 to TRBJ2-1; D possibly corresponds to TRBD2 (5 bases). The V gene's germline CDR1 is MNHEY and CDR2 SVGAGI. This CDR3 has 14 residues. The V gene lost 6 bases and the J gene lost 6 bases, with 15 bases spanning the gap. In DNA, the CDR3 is TGTGCCAGCAGGACGACTATGAGAGTCAATGAGCAGTTCTTC. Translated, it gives CASRTTMRVNEQFF.

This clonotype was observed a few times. The CDR3 DNA reads TGTGCCAGCAGTCGGGGCCTCGCGAACACCGGGGAGCTGTTTTTT. This codes for CASSRGLANTGELFF. V usage is TRBV25-1 and J usage is TRBJ2-2; D is possibly TRBD1 or TRBD2 (5 bases each). V gave up 5 bases and J gave up 0 bases, with 10 bases separating them. Germline V gene sequence: CDR1 MGHDK, CDR2 SYGVNS. The CDR3 is made up of 15 amino acids.

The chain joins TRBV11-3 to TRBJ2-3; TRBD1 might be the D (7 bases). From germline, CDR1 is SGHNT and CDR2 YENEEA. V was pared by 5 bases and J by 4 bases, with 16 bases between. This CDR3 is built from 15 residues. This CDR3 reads CASSAGGTVADTQYF. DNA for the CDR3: TGTGCCAGCAGCGCGGGCGGGACAGTCGCAGATACGCAGTATTTT. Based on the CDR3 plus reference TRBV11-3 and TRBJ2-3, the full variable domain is EAGVVQSPRYKIIEKKQPVAFWCNPISGHNTLYWYLQNLGQGPELLIRYENEEAVDDSQLPKDRFSAERLKGVDSTLKIQPAELGDSAVYLCASSAGGTVADTQYFGPGTRLTVL.

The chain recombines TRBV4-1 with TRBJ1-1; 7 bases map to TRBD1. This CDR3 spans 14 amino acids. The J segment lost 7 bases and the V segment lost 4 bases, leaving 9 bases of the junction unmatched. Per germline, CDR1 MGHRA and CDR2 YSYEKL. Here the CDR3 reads CASSRTGTVVEAFF. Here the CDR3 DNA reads TGCGCCAGCAGCCGAACCGGGACAGTGGTTGAAGCTTTCTTT.

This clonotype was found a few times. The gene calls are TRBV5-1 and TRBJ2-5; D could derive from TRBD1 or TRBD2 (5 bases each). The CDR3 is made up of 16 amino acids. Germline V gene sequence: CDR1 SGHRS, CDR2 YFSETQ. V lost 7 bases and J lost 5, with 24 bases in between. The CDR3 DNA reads TGCGCCAGCTCGGCCGGGGCGCGGAGGTACGGGGAGACCCAGTACTTC. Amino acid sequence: CASSAGARRYGETQYF.

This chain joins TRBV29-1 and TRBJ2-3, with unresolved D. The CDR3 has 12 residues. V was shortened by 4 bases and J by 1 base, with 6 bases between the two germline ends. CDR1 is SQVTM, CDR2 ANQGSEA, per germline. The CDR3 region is CSVVQGTDTQYF. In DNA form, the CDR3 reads TGCAGCGTTGTGCAGGGCACAGATACGCAGTATTTT.